This T cell receptor beta chain was profiled in a study of post-analysis software for immune sequencing data. As for the study in general: Some patients lacked subtype; others had relapsing-remitting, secondary progressive or progressive-relapsing disease. General observations from the study: The F measure placed samples prepared in the same batch into strongly shared clusters.

This clonotype was recorded a few times. Its antigen is not identified. Unique molecular identifiers were carried by the TCR beta cDNA libraries. MiXCR, applied by TCRdb to the PCR reads, yields one record per CDR3 protein. The repertoire holds hundreds of thousands of distinct CDR3 sequences, with 35% to 45% as singletons. Sequences were obtained from blood. The clonotype was recovered from a girl aged 2 to 10 with multiple sclerosis.

The CDR3 DNA reads TGTGCCAGCAGTTACTCGGCAGGGGACTATGGCTACACCTTC. This encodes CASSYSAGDYGYTF. The chain couples TRBV6-5 to TRBJ1-2, with D possibly being TRBD1 (6 bases). This CDR3 is 14 amino acids long. Germline values: CDR1 MNHEY, CDR2 SVGAGI. The ends were cut back, 0 bases at V and 3 bases at J, with 8 bases in the middle.